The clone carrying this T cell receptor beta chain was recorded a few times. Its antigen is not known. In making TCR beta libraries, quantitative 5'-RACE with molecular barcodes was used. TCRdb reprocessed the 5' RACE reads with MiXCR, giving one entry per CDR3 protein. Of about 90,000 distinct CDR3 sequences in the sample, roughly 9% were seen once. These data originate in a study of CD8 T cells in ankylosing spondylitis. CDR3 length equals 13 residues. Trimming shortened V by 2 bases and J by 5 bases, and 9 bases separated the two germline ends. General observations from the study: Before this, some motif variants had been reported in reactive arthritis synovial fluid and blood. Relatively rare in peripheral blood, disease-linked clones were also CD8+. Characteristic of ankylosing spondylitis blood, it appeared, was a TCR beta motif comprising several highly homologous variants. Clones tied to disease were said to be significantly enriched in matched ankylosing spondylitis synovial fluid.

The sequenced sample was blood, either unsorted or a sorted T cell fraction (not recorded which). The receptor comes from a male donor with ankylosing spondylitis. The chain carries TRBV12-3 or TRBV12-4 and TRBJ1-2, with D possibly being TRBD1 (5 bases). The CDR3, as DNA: TGTGCCAGCAGTTTAAGTTCAGGGTATGGCTACACCTTC. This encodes CASSLSSGYGYTF.